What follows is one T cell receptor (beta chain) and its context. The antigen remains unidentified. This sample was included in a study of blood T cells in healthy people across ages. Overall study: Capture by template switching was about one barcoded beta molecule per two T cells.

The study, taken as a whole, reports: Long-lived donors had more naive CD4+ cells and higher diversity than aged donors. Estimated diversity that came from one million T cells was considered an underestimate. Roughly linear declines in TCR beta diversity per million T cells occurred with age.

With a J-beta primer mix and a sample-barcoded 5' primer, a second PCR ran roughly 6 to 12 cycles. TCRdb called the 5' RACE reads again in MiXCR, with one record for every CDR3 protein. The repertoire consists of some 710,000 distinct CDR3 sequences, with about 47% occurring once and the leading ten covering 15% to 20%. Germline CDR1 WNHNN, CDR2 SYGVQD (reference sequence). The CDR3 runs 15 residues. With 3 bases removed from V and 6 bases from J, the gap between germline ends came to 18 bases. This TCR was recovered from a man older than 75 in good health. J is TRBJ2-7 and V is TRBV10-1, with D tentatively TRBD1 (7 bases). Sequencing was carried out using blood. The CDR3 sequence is CASSDGRQGPLEQYF. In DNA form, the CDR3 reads TGCGCCAGCAGTGACGGGAGACAGGGACCTCTCGAGCAGTACTTC.